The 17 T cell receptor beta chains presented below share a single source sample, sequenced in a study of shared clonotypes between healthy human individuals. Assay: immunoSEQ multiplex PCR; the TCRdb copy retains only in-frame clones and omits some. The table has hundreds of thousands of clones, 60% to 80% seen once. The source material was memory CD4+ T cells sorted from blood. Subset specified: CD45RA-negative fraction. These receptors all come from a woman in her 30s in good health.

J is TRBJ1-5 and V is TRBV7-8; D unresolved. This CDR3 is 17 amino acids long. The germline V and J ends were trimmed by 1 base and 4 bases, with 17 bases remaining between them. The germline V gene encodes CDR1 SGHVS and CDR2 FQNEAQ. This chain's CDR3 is CASSLELAAAINQPQHF. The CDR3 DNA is TGTGCCAGCAGCTTAGAACTGGCGGCAGCAATTAATCAGCCCCAGCATTTT.

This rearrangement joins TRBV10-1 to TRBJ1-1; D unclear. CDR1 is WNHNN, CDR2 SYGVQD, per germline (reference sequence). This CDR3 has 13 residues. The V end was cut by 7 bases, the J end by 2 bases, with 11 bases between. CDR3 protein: CASMREANTEAFF. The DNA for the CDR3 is TGCGCCAGCATGAGGGAAGCCAACACTGAAGCTTTCTTT.

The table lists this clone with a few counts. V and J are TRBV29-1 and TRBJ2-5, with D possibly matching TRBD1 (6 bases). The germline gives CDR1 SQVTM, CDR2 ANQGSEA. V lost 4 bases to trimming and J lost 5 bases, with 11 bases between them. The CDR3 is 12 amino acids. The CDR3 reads CSVGIQGETQYF. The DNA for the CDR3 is TGCAGCGTTGGAATCCAGGGGGAGACCCAGTACTTC.

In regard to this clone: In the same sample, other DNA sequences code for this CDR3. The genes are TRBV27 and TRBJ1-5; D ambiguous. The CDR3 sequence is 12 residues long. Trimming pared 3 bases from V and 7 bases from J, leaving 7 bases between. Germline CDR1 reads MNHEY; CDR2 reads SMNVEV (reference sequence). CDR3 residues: CASSFLGQPQHF. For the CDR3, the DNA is TGTGCCAGCAGTTTCTTAGGGCAGCCCCAGCATTTT.

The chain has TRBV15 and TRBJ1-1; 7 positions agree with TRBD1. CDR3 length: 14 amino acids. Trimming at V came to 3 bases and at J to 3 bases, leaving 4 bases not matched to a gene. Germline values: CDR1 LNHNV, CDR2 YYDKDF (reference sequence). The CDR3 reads CATSRPGQDTEAFF. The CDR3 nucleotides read TGTGCCACCAGCAGGCCCGGACAGGACACTGAAGCTTTCTTT.

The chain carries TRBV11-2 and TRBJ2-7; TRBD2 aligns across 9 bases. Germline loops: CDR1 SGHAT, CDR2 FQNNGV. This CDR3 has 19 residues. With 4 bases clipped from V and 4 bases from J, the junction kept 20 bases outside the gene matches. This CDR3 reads CASSYSASGKSPPRYEQYF. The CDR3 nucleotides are TGTGCCAGCAGCTATAGTGCTAGCGGGAAGAGTCCCCCCCGTTACGAGCAGTACTTC.

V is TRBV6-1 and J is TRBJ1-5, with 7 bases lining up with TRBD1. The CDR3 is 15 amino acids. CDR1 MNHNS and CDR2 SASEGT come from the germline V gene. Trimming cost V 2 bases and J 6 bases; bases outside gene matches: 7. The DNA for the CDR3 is TGTGCCAGCAGTGAAATGATGACAGGGAGTCAGCCCCAGCATTTT. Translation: CASSEMMTGSQPQHF.

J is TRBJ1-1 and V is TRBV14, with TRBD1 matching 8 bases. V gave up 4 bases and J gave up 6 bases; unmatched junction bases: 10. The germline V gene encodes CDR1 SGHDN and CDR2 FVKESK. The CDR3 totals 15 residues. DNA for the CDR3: TGTGCCAGCAGCCTTTTCAGGACAGGGATGGCTGAAGCTTTCTTT. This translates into CASSLFRTGMAEAFF.

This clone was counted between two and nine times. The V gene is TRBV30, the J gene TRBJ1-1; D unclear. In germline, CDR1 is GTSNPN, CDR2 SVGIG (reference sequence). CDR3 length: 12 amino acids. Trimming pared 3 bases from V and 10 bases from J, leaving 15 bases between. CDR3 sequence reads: CAWRQSNSRAFF. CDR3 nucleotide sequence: TGTGCCTGGAGACAGTCTAATTCTCGAGCTTTCTTT.

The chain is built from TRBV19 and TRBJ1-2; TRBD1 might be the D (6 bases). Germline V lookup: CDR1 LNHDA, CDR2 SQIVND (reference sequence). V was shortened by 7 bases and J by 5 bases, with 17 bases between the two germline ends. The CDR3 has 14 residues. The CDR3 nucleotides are TGTGCCAGTATTGGGGGGGGCCTCCTTTATGGCTACACCTTC. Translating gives CASIGGGLLYGYTF. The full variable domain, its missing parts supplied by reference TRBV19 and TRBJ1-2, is DGGITQSPKYLFRKEGQNVTLSCEQNLNHDAMYWYRQDPGQGLRLIYYSQIVNDFQKGDIAEGYSVSREKKESFPLTVTSAQKNPTAFYLCASIGGGLLYGYTFGSGTRLTVV.

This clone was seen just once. CDR3 sequence (DNA): TGTGCCAGCAGTTACTCAGGCGTAGCGGGAGATACGCAGTATTTT. It encodes CASSYSGVAGDTQYF. The chain employs TRBV6-5 and TRBJ2-3; 7 nucleotides match TRBD2. This CDR3 has 15 amino acids. The V gene end was trimmed by 0 bases and the J gene end by 5 bases; junction bases not matched to a gene: 5. Germline CDR1 reads MNHEY; CDR2 reads SVGAGI.

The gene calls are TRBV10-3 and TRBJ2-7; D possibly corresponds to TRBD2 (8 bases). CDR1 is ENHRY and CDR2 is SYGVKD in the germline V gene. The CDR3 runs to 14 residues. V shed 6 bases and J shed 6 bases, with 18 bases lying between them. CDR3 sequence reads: CAISGGETGSEQYF. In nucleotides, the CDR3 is TGTGCCATCAGCGGGGGGGAGACAGGGTCCGAGCAGTACTTC.

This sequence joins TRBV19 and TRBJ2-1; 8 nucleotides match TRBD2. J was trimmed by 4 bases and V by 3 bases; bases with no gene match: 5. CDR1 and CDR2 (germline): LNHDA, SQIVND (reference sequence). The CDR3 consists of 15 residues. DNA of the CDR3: TGTGCCAGTAGTATCACCACTAGCGGATACAATGAGCAGTTCTTC. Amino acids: CASSITTSGYNEQFF.

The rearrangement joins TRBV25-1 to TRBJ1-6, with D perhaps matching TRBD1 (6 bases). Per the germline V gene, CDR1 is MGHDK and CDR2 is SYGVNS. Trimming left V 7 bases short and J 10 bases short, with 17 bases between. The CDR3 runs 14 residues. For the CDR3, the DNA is TGTGCCAGCACCCTGGGGGCAGCCCTCTCACCCCTCCACTTT. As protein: CASTLGAALSPLHF.

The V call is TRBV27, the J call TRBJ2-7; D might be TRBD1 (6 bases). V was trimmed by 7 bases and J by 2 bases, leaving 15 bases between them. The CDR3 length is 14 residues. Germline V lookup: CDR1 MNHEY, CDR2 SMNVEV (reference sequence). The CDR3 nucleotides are TGTGCCAGCAAGCCGGGACACACGACCTACGAGCAGTACTTC. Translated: CASKPGHTTYEQYF.

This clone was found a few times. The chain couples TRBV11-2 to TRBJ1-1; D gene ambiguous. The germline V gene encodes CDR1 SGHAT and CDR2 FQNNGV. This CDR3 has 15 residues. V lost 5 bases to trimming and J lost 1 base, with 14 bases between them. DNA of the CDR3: TGTGCCAGCAGCCCCACCCAACGGCAGAACACTGAAGCTTTCTTT. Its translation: CASSPTQRQNTEAFF.

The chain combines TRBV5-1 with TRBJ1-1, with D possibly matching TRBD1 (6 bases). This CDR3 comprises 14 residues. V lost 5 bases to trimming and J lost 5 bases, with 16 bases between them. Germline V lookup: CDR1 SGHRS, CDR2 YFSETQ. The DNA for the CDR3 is TGCGCCAGCAGACCCAGGGGAAGTGGTACTGAAGCTTTCTTT. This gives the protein CASRPRGSGTEAFF.